This T cell receptor (beta chain) comes out of a study of blood T cells in healthy people across ages. J was trimmed by 2 bases and V by 5 bases; bases with no gene match: 6. The CDR3 covers 14 residues. CDR1 SGHAT and CDR2 FQNNGV come from the germline V gene. The study, taken as a whole, reports: Fewer expanded clones and more diversity marked long-lived versus aged donors. Older age coincided with a roughly linear decline in TCR beta diversity per million T cells.

A second PCR of 7 to 11 cycles used a sample-barcoded 5' primer and a J-beta primer mix. A template-switch adaptor containing 12 random nucleotides labeled each cDNA molecule. Each CDR3 protein is one row after TCRdb ran MiXCR on the 5' RACE reads. The sample gives 650,000 to 800,000 distinct CDR3 sequences, under 55% of which show up once; under 20% is in the top ten. This clonotype was recorded only once. Its antigen is unknown. Sequenced input: blood. This chain links TRBV11-2 with TRBJ2-7; 7 nucleotides match TRBD1. This sequence originates from a man aged 55 to 70 in good health. DNA of the CDR3: TGTGCCAGCAGCGCCAGGGACAGACCCTACGAGCAGTACTTC. It codes for CASSARDRPYEQYF.